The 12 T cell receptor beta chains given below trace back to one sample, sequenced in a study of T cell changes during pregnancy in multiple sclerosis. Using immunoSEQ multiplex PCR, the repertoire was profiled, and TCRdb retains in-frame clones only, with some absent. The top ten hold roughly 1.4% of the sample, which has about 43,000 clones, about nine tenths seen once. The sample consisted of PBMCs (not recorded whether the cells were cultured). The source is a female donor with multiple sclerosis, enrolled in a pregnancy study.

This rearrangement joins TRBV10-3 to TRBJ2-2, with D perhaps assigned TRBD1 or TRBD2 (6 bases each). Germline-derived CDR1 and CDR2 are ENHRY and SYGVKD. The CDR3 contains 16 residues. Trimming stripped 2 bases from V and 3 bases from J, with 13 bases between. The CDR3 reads CAISEGGTTHTGELFF. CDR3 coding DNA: TGTGCCATCAGTGAGGGGGGGACAACCCACACCGGGGAGCTGTTTTTT.

The CDR3 spells CASSFHSGLFTDTQYF. Written as DNA, the CDR3 is TGTGCCAGCAGCTTCCATAGCGGGTTATTCACAGATACGCAGTATTTT. The J gene is TRBJ2-3, the V gene TRBV7-9, with 7 bases lining up with TRBD2. The CDR3 consists of 16 residues. Germline loops: CDR1 SEHNR, CDR2 FQNEAQ (reference sequence). V shed 3 bases and J 2 bases; nucleotides not matched to a gene: 8.

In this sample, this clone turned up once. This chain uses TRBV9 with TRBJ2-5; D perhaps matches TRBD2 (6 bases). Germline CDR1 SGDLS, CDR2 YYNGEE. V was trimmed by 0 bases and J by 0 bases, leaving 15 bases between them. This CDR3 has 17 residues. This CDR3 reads CASSVGSGTPYQETQYF. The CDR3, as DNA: TGTGCCAGCAGCGTAGGATCCGGGACTCCTTACCAAGAGACCCAGTACTTC.

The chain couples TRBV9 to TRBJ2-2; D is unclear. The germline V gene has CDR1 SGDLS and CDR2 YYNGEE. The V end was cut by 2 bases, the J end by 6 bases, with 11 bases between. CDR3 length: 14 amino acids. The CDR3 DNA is TGTGCCAGCAGCGTGGGCAGTTGGGCCGGGGAGCTGTTTTTT. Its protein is CASSVGSWAGELFF.

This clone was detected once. The CDR3 spells CASSLYPQSSGNTIYF. The CDR3 DNA sequence: TGTGCCAGCAGCTTATATCCTCAGAGCTCTGGAAACACCATATATTTT. The chain combines TRBV9 with TRBJ1-3; no reliable D call. The length of the CDR3 is 16 residues. From germline, CDR1 is SGDLS and CDR2 YYNGEE. Trimming left V 4 bases short and J 0 bases short, with 14 bases between.

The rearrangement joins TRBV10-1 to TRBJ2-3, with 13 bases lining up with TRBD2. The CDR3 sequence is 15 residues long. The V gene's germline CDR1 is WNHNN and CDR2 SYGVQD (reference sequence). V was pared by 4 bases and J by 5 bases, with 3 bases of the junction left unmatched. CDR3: CASSVGTSGKDTQYF. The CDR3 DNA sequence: TGCGCCAGCAGTGTTGGGACTAGCGGGAAAGATACGCAGTATTTT.

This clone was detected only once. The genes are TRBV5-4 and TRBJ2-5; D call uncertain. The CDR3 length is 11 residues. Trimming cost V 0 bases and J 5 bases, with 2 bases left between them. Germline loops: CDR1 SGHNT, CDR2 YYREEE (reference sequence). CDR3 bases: TGTGCCAGCAGCTTGGAGGAGACCCAGTACTTC. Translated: CASSLEETQYF.

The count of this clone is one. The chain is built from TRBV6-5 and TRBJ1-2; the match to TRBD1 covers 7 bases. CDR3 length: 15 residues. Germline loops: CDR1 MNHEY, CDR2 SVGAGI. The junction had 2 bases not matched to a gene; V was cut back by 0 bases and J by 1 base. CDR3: CASSYSRQGNYGYTF. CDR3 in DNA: TGTGCCAGCAGTTACTCGAGACAGGGTAACTATGGCTACACCTTC.

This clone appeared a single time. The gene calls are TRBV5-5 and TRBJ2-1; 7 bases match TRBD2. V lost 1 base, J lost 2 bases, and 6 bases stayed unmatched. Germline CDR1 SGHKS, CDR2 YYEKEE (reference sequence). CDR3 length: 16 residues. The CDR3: CASSLWLAATYNEQFF. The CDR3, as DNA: TGTGCCAGCAGCTTGTGGCTAGCGGCTACCTACAATGAGCAGTTCTTC. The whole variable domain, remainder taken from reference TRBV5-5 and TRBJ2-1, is DAGVTQSPTHLIKTRGQQVTLRCSPISGHKSVSWYQQVLGQGPQFIFQYYEKEERGRGNFPDRFSARQFPNYSSELNVNALLLGDSALYLCASSLWLAATYNEQFFGPGTRLTVL.

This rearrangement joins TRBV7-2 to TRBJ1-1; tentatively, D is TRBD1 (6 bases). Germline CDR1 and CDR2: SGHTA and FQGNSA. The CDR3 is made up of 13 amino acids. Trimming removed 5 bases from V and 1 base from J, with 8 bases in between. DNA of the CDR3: TGTGCCAGCAGCAAACAGGGGAACACTGAAGCTTTCTTT. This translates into CASSKQGNTEAFF.

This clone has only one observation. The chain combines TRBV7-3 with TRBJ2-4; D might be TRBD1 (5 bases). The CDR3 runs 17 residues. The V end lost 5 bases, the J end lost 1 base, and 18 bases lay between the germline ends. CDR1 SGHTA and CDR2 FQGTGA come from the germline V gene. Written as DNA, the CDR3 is TGTGCCAGCAGCCGTCTTAGTCCCCCAGGGGCCAAAAACATTCAGTACTTC. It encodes CASSRLSPPGAKNIQYF. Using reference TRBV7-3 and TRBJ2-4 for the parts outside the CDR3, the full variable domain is GAGVSQTPSNKVTEKGKYVELRCDPISGHTALYWYRQSLGQGPEFLIYFQGTGAADDSGLPNDRFFAVRPEGSVSTLKIQRTERGDSAVYLCASSRLSPPGAKNIQYFGAGTRLSVL.

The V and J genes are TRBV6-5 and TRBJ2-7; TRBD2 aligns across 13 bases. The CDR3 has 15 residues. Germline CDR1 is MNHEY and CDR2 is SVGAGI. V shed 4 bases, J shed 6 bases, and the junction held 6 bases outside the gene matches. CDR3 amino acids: CASSSIRTSGGEQYF. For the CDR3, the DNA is TGTGCCAGCAGTTCGATAAGGACTAGCGGGGGCGAGCAGTACTTC.